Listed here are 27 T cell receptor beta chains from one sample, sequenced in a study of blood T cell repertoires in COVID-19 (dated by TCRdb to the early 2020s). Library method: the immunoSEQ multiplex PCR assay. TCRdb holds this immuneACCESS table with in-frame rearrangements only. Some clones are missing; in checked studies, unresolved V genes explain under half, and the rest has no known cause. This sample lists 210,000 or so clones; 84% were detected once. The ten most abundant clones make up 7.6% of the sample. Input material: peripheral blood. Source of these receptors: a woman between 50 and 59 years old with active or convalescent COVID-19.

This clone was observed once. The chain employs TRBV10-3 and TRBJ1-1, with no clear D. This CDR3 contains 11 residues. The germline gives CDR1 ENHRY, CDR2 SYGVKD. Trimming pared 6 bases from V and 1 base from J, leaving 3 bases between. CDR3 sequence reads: CAIRRNTEAFF. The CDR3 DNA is TGTGCCATCAGGAGGAACACTGAAGCTTTCTTT.

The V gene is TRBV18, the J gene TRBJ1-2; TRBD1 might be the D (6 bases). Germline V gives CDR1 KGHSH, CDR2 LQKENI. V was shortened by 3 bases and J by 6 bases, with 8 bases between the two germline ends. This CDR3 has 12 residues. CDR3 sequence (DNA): TGTGCCAGCTCACCTAAGGGGGATGGCTACACCTTC. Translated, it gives CASSPKGDGYTF.

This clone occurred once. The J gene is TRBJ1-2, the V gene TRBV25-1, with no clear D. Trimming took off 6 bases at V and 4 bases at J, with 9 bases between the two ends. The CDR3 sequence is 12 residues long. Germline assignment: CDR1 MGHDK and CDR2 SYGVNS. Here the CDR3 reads CASSPGSYGYTF. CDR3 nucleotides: TGTGCCAGCAGCCCCGGGAGCTATGGCTACACCTTC.

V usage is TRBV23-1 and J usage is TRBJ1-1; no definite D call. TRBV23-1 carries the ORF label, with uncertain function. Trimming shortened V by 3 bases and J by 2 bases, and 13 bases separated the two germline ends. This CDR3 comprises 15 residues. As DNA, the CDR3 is TGCGCCAGCAGTCACCCGCGGTCTCGTAACACTGAAGCTTTCTTT. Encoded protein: CASSHPRSRNTEAFF.

DNA of the CDR3: TGTGCCAGCAGTTTTCTGCGTTTTGGGAACACTGAAGCTTTCTTT. Protein product: CASSFLRFGNTEAFF. This chain joins TRBV28 and TRBJ1-1, with D unresolved. Between the trimmed V and J ends, which lost 3 bases and 1 base, there was a span of 12 bases. CDR1 and CDR2 from the germline V gene are MDHEN and SYDVKM. The CDR3 contains 15 residues.

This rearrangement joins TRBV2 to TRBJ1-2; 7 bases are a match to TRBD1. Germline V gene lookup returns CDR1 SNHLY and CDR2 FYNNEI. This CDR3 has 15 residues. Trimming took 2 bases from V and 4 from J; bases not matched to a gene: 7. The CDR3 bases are TGTGCCAGCAGTGAAAAAAGACAGGGCGGCTATGGCTACACCTTC. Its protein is CASSEKRQGGYGYTF.

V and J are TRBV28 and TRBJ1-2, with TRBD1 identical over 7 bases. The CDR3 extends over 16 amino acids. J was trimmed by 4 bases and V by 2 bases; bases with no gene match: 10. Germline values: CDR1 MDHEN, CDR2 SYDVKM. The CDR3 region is CASSLAPYRGTYGYTF. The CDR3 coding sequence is TGTGCCAGCAGTTTAGCCCCTTACAGGGGCACCTATGGCTACACCTTC.

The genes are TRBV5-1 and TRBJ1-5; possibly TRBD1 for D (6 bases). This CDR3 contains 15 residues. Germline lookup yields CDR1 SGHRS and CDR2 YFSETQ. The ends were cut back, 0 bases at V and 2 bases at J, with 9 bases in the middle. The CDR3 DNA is TGCGCCAGCAGCTTGGGATCAGGGGGCAATCAGCCCCAGCATTTT. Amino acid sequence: CASSLGSGGNQPQHF.

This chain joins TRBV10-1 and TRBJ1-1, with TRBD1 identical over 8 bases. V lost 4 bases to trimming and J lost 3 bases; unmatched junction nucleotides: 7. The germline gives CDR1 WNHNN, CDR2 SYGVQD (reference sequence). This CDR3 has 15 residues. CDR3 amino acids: CASSVGQGWDTEAFF. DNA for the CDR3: TGCGCCAGCAGTGTCGGACAGGGATGGGACACTGAAGCTTTCTTT.

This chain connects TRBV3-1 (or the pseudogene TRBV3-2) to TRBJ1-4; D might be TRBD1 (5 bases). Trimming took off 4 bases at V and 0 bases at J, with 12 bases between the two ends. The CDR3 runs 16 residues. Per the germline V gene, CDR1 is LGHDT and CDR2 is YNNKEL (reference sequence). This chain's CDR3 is CASSRGQPTTNEKLFF. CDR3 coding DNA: TGTGCCAGCAGCCGCGGACAACCCACAACTAATGAAAAACTGTTTTTT.

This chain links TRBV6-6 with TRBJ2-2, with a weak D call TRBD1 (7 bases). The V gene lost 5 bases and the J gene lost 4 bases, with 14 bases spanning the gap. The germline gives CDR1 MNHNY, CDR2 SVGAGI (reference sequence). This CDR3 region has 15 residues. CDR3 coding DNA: TGTGCCAGCAGTGTGGAGGGGGCGAGCACCGGGGAGCTGTTTTTT. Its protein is CASSVEGASTGELFF.

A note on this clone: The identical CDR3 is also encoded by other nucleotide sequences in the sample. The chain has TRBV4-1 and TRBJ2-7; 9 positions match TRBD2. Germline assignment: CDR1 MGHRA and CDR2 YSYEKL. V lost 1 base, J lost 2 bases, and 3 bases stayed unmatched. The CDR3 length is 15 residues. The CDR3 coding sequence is TGCGCCAGCAGCCAAGGACTAGCGGACACCTACGAGCAGTACTTC. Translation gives CASSQGLADTYEQYF.

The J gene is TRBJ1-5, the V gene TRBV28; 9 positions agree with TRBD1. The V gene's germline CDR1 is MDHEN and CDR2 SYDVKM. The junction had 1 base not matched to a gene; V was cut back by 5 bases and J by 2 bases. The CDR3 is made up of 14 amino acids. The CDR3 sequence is CASSRQGGNQPQHF. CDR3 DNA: TGTGCCAGCAGTCGACAGGGGGGCAATCAGCCCCAGCATTTT.

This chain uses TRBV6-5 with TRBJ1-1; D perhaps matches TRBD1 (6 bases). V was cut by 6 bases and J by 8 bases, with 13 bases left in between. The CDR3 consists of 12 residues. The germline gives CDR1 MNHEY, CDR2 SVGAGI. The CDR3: CASSLRQVEAFF. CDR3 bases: TGTGCCAGCAGCCTACGACAGGTCGAAGCTTTCTTT.

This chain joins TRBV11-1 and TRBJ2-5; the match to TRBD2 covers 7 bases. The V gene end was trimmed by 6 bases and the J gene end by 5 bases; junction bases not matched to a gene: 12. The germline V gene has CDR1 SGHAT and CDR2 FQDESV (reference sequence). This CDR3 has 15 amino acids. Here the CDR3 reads CASSSAGRARETQYF. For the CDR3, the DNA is TGTGCCAGCAGTTCAGCGGGGAGGGCCCGGGAGACCCAGTACTTC. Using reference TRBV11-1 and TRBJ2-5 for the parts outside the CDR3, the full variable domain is EAEVAQSPRYKITEKSQAVAFWCDPISGHATLYWYRQILGQGPELLVQFQDESVVDDSQLPKDRFSAERLKGVDSTLKIQPAELGDSAMYLCASSSAGRARETQYFGPGTRLLVL.

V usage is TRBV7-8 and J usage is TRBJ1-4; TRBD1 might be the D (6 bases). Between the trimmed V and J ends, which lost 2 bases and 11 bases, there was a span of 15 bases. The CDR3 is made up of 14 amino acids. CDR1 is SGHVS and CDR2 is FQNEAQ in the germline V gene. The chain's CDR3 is CASSLRDGGLKLFF. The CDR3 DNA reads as TGTGCCAGCAGCTTACGGGACGGGGGGCTGAAACTGTTTTTT.

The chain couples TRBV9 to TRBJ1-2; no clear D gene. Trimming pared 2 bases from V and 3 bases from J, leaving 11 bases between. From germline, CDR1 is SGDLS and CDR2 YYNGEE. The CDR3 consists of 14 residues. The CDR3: CASSVQAEYYGYTF. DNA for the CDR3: TGTGCCAGCAGCGTCCAAGCTGAATACTATGGCTACACCTTC. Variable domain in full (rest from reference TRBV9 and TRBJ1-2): DSGVTQTPKHLITATGQRVTLRCSPRSGDLSVYWYQQSLDQGLQFLIQYYNGEERAKGNILERFSAQQFPDLHSELNLSSLELGDSALYFCASSVQAEYYGYTFGSGTRLTVV.

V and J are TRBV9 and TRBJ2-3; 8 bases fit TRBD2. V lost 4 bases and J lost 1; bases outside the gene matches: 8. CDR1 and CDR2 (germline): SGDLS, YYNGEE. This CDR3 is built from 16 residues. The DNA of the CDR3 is TGTGCCAGCAGCCCCCCCTCAGCGGGGGGCACAGATACGCAGTATTTT. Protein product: CASSPPSAGGTDTQYF.

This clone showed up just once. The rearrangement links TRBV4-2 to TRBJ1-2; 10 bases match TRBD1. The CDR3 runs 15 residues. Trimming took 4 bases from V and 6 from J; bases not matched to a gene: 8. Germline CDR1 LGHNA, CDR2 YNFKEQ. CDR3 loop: CASSREDRGANGYTF. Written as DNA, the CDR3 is TGTGCCAGCAGCCGCGAGGACAGGGGGGCTAATGGCTACACCTTC.

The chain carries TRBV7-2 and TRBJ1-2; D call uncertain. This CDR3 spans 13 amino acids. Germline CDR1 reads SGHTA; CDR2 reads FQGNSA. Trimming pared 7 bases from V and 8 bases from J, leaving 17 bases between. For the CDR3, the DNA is TGTGCCAGCACCTCCGGGATCTTCAAAGGCTACACCTTC. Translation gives CASTSGIFKGYTF. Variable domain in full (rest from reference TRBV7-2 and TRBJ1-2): GAGVSQSPSNKVTEKGKDVELRCDPISGHTALYWYRQSLGQGLEFLIYFQGNSAPDKSGLPSDRFSAERTGGSVSTLTIQRTQQEDSAVYLCASTSGIFKGYTFGSGTRLTVV.

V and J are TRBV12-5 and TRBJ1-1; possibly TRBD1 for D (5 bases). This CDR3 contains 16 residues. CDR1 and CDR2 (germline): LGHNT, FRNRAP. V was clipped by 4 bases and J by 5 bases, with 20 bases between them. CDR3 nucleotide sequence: TGTGCTAGTGGTTCGGCCATTTCGGGGGGAAAGACTGAAGCTTTCTTT. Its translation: CASGSAISGGKTEAFF. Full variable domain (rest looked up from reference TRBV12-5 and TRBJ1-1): DARVTQTPRHKVTEMGQEVTMRCQPILGHNTVFWYRQTMMQGLELLAYFRNRAPLDDSGMPKDRFSAEMPDATLATLKIQPSEPRDSAVYFCASGSAISGGKTEAFFGQGTRLTVV.

The CDR3 reads CASSMDTLNTEAFF. The CDR3 DNA sequence: TGCGCCAGCAGCATGGACACCCTGAACACTGAAGCTTTCTTT. J is TRBJ1-1 and V is TRBV5-1, with a possible D match to TRBD1 (5 bases). The CDR3 contains 14 residues. CDR1 SGHRS and CDR2 YFSETQ come from the germline V gene. Trimming left V 4 bases short and J 0 bases short, with 10 bases between.

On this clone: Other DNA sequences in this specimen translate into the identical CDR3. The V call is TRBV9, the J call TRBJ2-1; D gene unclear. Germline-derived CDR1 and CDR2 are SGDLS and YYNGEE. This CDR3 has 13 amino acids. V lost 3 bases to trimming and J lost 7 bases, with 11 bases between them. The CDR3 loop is CASSATSRNEQFF. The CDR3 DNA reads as TGTGCCAGCAGCGCCACCTCGCGAAATGAGCAGTTCTTC.

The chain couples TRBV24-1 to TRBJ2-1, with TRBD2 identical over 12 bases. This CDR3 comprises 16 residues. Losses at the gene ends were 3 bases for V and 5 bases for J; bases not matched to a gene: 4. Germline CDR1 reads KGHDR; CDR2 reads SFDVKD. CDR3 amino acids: CATSDEGLAGNNEQFF. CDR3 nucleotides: TGTGCCACCAGTGATGAAGGACTAGCGGGGAACAATGAGCAGTTCTTC.

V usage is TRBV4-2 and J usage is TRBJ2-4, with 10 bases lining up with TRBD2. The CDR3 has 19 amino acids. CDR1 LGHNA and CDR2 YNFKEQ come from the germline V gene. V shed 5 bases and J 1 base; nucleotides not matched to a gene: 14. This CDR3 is CASSLGRAGGRLAKNIQYF. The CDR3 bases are TGTGCCAGCAGCTTAGGGCGAGCGGGAGGGAGGTTGGCCAAAAACATTCAGTACTTC.

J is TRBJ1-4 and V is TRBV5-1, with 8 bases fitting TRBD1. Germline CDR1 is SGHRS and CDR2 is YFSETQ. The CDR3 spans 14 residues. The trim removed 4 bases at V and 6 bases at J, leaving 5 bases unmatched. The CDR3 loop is CASSLDREYEKLFF. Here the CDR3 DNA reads TGCGCCAGCAGCCTGGACAGGGAATATGAAAAACTGTTTTTT.

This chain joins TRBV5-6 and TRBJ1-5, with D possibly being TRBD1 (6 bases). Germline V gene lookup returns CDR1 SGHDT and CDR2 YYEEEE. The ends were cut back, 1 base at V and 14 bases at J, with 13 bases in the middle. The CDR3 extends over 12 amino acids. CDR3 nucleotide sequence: TGTGCCAGCAGCTTGTGGCAGGGGCCGGAGCATTTT. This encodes CASSLWQGPEHF.